The clone carrying this T cell receptor (beta chain) came up many times. The antigen remains unidentified. The data originate from a study of identical twins. cDNA molecules carried unique molecular identifiers, and template switching added a universal primer site. TCRdb processed the 5' RACE reads anew with MiXCR; each CDR3 protein has one entry. The sample lists around 570,000 distinct CDR3 sequences, 9.6% occurring once. Notes on the study in general: The more abundant beta clonotypes in cord blood had fewer insertions, and memory repertoires did not show this. Twin-shared out-of-frame alpha sequences showed excess low generation probability. Twin pairs had excess sharing that was weaker in beta out-of-frame sequences.

These sequences were also reported in another study, on yellow fever vaccine responses in identical twins.

The TCR was taken from a woman between 18 and 29 years old in good health. The sample comprised PBMCs.

DNA for the CDR3: TGCAGTGCCCCCCGGACAGATAGCAATCAGCCCCAGCATTTT. Translated: CSAPRTDSNQPQHF. This chain joins TRBV20-1 and TRBJ1-5, with D tentatively TRBD1 (6 bases). Germline V gives CDR1 DFQATT, CDR2 SNEGSKA (reference sequence). Trimming cost V 6 bases and J 0 bases, with 12 bases left between them. This CDR3 spans 14 amino acids.